The sequence of this T cell receptor (beta chain) was determined in a study of blood T cells in healthy people across ages. In the study overall: With template switching, about one barcoded beta molecule was captured per two T cells.

Germline CDR1 MNHNS, CDR2 SASEGT. The V end lost 5 bases, the J end lost 8 bases, and 15 bases lay between the germline ends. The CDR3 is 14 amino acids. Alongside a J-beta primer mix, a sample-barcoded 5' primer served in a second PCR lasting about 7 to 12 cycles. Each TCR beta cDNA got a 12-nucleotide random molecular identifier. TCRdb analysed the 5' RACE reads with MiXCR anew, one entry per CDR3 protein. The data hold around 1,900,000 distinct CDR3 sequences, with about 39% observed a single time. The draw of peripheral blood yielded ten milliliters from each donor. There are a few counts of this clonotype.

The rearrangement links TRBV6-1 to TRBJ1-4; D gene unclear. Sequenced sample: blood. This receptor was taken from a human donor in good health. CDR3 residues: CASSSGITEEKLFF. The CDR3 region has the DNA TGTGCCAGCAGTTCCGGGATCACGGAGGAAAAACTGTTTTTT.